The clone carrying this T cell receptor (beta chain) was seen a single time. The target antigen is unknown. The sample originates from a study of T cell responses to AZD1222 COVID-19 vaccine. Between the trimmed V and J ends, which lost 0 bases and 4 bases, there was a span of 4 bases. The CDR3 sequence is 12 residues long. The germline gives CDR1 SGHRS, CDR2 YFSETQ. Study observations and caveats: Spike as a whole was targeted by vaccine-associated CD4 TCRs, dominant at 160-218 and 743-854.

This table comes from immunoSEQ multiplex PCR, and its TCRdb copy is limited to in-frame clones, with some not included. The sample lists around 160,000 clones; around nine tenths were seen once. This receptor was identified in an adult in good health. The chain couples TRBV5-1 to TRBJ1-1; D is unresolved. Here the sequenced sample was peripheral blood, taken on day 0 of MenACWY control vaccination. As DNA, the CDR3 is TGCGCCAGCAGCTTGGATGGCACTGAAGCTTTCTTT. As protein: CASSLDGTEAFF. The full variable domain, in which reference TRBV5-1 and TRBJ1-1 provide the parts outside the CDR3, is KAGVTQTPRYLIKTRGQQVTLSCSPISGHRSVSWYQQTPGQGLQFLFEYFSETQRNKGNFPGRFSGRQFSNSRSEMNVSTLELGDSALYLCASSLDGTEAFFGQGTRLTVV.